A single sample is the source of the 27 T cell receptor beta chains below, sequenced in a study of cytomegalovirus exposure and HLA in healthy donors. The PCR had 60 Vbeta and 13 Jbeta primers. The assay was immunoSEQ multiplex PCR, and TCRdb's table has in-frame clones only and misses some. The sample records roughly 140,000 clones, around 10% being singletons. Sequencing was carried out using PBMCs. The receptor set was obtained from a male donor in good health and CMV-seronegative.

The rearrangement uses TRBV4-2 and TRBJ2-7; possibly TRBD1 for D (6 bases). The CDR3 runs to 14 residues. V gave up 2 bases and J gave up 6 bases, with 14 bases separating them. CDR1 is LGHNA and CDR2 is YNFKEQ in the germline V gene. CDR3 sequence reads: CASSQTGTSGEQYF. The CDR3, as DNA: TGTGCCAGCAGCCAAACAGGGACGAGCGGCGAGCAGTACTTC.

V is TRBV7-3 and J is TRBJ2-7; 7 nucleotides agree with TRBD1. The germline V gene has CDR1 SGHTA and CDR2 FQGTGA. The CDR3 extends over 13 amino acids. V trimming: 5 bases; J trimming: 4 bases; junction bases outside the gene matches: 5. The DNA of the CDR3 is TGTGCCAGCAGCGAAGAGGGACAGTACGAGCAGTACTTC. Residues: CASSEEGQYEQYF.

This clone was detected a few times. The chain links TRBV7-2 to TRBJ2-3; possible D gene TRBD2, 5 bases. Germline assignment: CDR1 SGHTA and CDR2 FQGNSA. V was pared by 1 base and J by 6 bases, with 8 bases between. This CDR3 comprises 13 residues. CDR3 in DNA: TGTGCCAGCAGCTTAGGCGGGTCGGATACGCAGTATTTT. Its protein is CASSLGGSDTQYF.

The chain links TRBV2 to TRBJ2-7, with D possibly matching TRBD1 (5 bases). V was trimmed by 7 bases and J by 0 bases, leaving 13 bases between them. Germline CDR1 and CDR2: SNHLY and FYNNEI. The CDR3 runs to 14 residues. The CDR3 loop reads CASTLDRRSYEQYF. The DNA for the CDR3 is TGTGCCAGCACCCTAGACAGACGCTCCTACGAGCAGTACTTC. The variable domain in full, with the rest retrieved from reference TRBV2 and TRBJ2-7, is EPEVTQTPSHQVTQMGQEVILRCVPISNHLYFYWYRQILGQKVEFLVSFYNNEISEKSEIFDDQFSVERPDGSNFTLKIRSTKLEDSAMYFCASTLDRRSYEQYFGPGTRLTVT.

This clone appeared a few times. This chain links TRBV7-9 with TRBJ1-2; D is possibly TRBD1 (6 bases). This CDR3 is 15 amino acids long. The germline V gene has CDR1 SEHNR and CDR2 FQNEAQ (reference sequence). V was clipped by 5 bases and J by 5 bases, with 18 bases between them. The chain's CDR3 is CASSRLTQGGYGYTF. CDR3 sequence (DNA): TGTGCCAGCAGCCGACTCACACAGGGAGGGTATGGCTACACCTTC. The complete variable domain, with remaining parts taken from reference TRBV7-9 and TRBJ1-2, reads DTGVSQNPRHKITKRGQNVTFRCDPISEHNRLYWYRQTLGQGPEFLTYFQNEAQLEKSRLLSDRFSAERPKGSFSTLEIQRTEQGDSAMYLCASSRLTQGGYGYTFGSGTRLTVV.

DNA for the CDR3: TGCAGTAAAGGACATAACACTGAAGCTTTCTTT. It encodes CSKGHNTEAFF. The chain carries TRBV20-1 and TRBJ1-1; tentative D call: TRBD1 (5 bases). V lost 8 bases and J lost 2, with 9 bases in between. The CDR3 runs 11 residues. The V gene's germline CDR1 is DFQATT and CDR2 SNEGSKA (reference sequence).

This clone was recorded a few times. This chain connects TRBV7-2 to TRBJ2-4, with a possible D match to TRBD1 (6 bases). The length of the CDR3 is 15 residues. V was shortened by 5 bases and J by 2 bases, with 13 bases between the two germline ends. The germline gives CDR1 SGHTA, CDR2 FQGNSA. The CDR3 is CASSASGVTKNIQYF. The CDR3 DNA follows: TGTGCCAGCAGCGCCTCAGGGGTAACCAAAAACATTCAGTACTTC.

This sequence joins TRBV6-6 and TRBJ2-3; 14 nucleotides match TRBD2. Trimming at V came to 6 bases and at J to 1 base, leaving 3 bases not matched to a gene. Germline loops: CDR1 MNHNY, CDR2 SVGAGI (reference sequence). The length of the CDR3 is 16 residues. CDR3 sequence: CASRRGLAGGTDTQYF. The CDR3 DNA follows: TGTGCCAGCAGACGGGGACTAGCGGGAGGCACAGATACGCAGTATTTT.

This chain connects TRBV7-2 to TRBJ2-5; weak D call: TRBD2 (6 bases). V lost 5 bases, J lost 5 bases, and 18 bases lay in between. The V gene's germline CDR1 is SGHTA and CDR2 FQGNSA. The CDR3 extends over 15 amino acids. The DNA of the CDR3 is TGTGCCAGCAGCAAGGACTATTGGGGTGGGGAGACCCAGTACTTC. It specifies CASSKDYWGGETQYF.

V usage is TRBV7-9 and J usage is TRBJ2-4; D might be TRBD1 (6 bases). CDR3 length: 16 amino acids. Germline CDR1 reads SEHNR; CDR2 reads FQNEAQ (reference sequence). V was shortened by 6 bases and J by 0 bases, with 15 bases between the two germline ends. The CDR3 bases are TGTGCCAGCAGGCCTTACAGGGAGTTAGCCAAAAACATTCAGTACTTC. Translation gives CASRPYRELAKNIQYF.

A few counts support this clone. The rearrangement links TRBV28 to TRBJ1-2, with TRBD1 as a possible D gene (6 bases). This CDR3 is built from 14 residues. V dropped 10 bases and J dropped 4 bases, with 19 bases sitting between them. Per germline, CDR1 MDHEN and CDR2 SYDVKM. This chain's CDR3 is CATYPDRFFYGYTF. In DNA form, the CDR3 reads TGTGCCACCTATCCGGACAGATTTTTCTATGGCTACACCTTC.

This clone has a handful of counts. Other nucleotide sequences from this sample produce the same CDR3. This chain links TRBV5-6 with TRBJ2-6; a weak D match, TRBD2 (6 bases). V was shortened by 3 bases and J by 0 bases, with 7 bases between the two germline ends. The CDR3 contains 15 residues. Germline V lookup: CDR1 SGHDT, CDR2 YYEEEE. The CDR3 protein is CASSWGVSGANVLTF. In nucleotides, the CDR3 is TGTGCCAGCAGCTGGGGGGTCTCTGGGGCCAACGTCCTGACTTTC.

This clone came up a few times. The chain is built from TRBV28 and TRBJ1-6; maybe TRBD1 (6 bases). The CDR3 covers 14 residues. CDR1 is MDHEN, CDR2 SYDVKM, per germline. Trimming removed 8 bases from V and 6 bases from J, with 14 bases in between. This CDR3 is CASSGGGGNSPLHF. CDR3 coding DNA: TGTGCCAGCTCTGGGGGCGGGGGTAATTCACCCCTCCACTTT.

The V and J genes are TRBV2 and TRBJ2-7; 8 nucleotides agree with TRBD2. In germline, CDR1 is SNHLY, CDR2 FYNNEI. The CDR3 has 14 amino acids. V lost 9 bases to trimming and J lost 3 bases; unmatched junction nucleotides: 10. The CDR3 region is CASLLAEVYYEQYF. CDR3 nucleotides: TGTGCCAGTTTACTAGCGGAGGTTTACTACGAGCAGTACTTC.

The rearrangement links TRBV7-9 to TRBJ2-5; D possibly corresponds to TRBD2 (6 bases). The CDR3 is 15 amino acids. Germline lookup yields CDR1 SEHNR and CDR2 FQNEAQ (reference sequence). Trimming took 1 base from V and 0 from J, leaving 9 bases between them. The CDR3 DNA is TGTGCCAGCAGCTTAGGTCCTAGCGACCAAGAGACCCAGTACTTC. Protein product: CASSLGPSDQETQYF.

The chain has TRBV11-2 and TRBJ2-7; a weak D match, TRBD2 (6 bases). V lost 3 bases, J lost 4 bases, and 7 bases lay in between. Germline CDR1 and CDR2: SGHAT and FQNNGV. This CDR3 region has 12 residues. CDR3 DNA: TGTGCCAGCAGCTTTCTAGCGTACGAGCAGTACTTC. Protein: CASSFLAYEQYF.

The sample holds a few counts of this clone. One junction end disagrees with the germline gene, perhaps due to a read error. CDR3 amino acids: CASSRGPALYNEQFF. CDR3 sequence (DNA): TGTGCTAGCAGCAGGGGGCCCGCTCTCTACAATGAGCAGTTCTTC. The rearrangement links TRBV7-7 to TRBJ2-1, with 8 nucleotides matching TRBD1. Germline V lookup: CDR1 SSHAT, CDR2 FNYEAQ (reference sequence). The CDR3 extends over 15 amino acids.

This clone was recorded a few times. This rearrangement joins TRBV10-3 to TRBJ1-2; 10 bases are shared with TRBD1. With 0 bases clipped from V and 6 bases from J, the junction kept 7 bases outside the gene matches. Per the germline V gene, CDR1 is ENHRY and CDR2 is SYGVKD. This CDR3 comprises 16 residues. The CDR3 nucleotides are TGTGCCATCAGTGAGTCTGGGACAGGGGTAACCCATGGCTACACCTTC. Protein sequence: CAISESGTGVTHGYTF.

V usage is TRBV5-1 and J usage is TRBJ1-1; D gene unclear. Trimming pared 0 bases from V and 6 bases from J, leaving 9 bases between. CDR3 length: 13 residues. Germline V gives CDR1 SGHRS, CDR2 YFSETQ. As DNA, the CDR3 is TGCGCCAGCAGCTTGGAACGGAGGTCTGAAGCTTTCTTT. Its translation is CASSLERRSEAFF. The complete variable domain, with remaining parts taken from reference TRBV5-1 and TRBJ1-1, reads KAGVTQTPRYLIKTRGQQVTLSCSPISGHRSVSWYQQTPGQGLQFLFEYFSETQRNKGNFPGRFSGRQFSNSRSEMNVSTLELGDSALYLCASSLERRSEAFFGQGTRLTVV.

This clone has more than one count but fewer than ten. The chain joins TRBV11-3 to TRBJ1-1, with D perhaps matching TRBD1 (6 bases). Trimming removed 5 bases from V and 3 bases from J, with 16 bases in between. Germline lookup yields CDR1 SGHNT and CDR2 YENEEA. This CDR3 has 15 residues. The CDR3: CASSLDGQMDTEAFF. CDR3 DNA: TGTGCCAGCAGCCTCGACGGACAGATGGACACTGAAGCTTTCTTT.

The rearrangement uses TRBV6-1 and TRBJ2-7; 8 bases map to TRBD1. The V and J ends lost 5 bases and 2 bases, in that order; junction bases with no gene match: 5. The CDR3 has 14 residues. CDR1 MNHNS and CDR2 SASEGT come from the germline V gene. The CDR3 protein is CASSPRQGTYEQYF. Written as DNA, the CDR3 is TGTGCCAGCAGTCCGAGACAGGGGACCTACGAGCAGTACTTC.

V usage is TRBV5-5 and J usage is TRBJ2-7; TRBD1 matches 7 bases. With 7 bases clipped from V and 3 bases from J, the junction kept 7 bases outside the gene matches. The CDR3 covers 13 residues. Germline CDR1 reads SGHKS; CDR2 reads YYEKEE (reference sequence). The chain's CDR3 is CASGTVFSYEQYF. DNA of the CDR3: TGTGCCAGCGGGACAGTTTTTAGCTACGAGCAGTACTTC.

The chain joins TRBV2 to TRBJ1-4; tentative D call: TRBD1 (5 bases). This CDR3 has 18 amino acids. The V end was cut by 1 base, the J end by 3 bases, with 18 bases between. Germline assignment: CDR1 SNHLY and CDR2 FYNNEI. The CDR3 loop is CASSEEGWEGAANEKLFF. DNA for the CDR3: TGTGCCAGCAGTGAAGAGGGGTGGGAAGGCGCGGCTAATGAAAAACTGTTTTTT.

The chain's CDR3 is CASSPWGGTGTGELFF. For the CDR3, the DNA is TGTGCCAGCAGCCCGTGGGGCGGAACGGGCACCGGGGAGCTGTTTTTT. The chain joins TRBV14 to TRBJ2-2; D is perhaps TRBD1 (5 bases). The germline gives CDR1 SGHDN, CDR2 FVKESK. V was cut by 4 bases and J by 4 bases, with 16 bases left in between. This CDR3 has 16 amino acids. Full variable domain (missing parts from reference TRBV14 and TRBJ2-2): EAGVTQFPSHSVIEKGQTVTLRCDPISGHDNLYWYRRVMGKEIKFLLHFVKESKQDESGMPNNRFLAERTGGTYSTLKVQPAELEDSGVYFCASSPWGGTGTGELFFGEGSRLTVL.

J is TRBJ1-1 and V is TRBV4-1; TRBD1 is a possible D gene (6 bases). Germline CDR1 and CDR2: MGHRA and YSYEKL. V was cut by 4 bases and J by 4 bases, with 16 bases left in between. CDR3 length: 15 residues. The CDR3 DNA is TGCGCCAGCAGCCCTAGAGGGGGTCGGGGCACTGAAGCTTTCTTT. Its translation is CASSPRGGRGTEAFF.

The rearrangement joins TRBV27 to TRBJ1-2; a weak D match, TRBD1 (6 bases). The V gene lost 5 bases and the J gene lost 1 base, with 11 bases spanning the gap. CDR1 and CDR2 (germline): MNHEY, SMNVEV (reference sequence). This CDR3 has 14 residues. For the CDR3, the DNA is TGTGCCAGCAGTGAACAGGGATATAACTATGGCTACACCTTC. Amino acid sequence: CASSEQGYNYGYTF.

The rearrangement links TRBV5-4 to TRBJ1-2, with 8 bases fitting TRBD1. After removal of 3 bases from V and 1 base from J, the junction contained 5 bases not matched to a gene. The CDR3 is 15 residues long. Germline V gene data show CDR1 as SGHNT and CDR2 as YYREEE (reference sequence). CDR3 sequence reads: CASSWTGWNNYGYTF. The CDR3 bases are TGTGCCAGCAGCTGGACAGGGTGGAATAACTATGGCTACACCTTC.